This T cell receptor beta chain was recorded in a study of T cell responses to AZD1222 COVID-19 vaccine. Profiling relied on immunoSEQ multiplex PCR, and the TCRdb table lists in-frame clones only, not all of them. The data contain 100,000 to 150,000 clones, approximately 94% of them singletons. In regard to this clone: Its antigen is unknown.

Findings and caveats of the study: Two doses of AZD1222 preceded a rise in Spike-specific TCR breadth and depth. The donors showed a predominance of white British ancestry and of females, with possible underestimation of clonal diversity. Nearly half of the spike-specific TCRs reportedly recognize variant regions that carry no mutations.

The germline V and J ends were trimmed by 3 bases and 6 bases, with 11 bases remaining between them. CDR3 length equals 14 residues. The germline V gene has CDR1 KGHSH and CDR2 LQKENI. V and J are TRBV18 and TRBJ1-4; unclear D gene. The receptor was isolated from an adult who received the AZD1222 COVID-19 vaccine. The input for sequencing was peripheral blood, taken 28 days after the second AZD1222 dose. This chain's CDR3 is CASSPGVQDEKLFF. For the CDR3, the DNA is TGTGCCAGCTCACCTGGGGTTCAGGATGAAAAACTGTTTTTT.